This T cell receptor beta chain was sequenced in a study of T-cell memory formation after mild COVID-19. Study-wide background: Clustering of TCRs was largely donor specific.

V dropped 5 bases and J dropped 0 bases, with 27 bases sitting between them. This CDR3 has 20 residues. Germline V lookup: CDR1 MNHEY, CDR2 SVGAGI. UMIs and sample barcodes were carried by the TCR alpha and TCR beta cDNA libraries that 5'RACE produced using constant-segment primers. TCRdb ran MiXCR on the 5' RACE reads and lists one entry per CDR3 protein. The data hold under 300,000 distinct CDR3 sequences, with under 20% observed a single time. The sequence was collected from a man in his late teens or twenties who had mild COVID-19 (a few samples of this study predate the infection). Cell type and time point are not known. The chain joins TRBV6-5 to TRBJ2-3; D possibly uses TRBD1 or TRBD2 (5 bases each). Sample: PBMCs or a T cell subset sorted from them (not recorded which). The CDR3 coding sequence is TGTGCCAGCAGTCAAGGGACCGAGGGGTGTTGGACGTGTAGCACAGATACGCAGTATTTT. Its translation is CASSQGTEGCWTCSTDTQYF.